This TCR beta chain was profiled in a study of tissue T cells after allogeneic stem cell transplantation. Overall study context: Graft-versus-host disease patients received grafts, four unmodified and three CD34-selected to deplete T cells. Regarding the study as a whole: Some tissue clones might be persisting host cells; their alloreactivity or antigen specificity was not determined.

CDR1 is SGHDN and CDR2 is FVKESK in the germline V gene. V was cut by 5 bases and J by 4 bases, with 12 bases left in between. The CDR3 extends over 15 amino acids. With regard to this clone: The antigen remains undetermined.

Produced via immunoSEQ multiplex PCR; TCRdb's table is partial and in-frame only. The sample gives around 28,000 clones, approximately 85% of which show up once; more than 3% is in the top ten. Material: blood, obtained before transplantation. The TCR sequence derives from a woman between 18 and 55 years old who later had graft-versus-host disease after an allogeneic stem cell transplant. V is TRBV14 and J is TRBJ1-6; D not resolved. The CDR3 protein is CASSWAGRYNSPLHF. The CDR3 bases are TGTGCCAGCAGCTGGGCCGGACGGTATAATTCACCCCTCCACTTT.